This TCR beta chain is drawn from a study of beta chain features in type 1 diabetes. General study findings and limits: Over-representation of high TCR-expressing cells was a possible consequence of cDNA sequencing. People with Type 1 diabetes carried modestly yet significantly shorter TCRB CDR3s in all four CD4+ subsets. Naive, central memory and Treg TCRB repertoires appeared more alike in patients than in healthy donors. Type 1 diabetes patients had VDJ junctions that carried fewer insertions and more deletions.

The authors reverse transcribed all of the isolated RNA, so sequencing captured expressed TCRB transcripts. Sequencing was performed with immunoSEQ multiplex PCR; in TCRdb, only in-frame clones are kept and a portion is missing. The sample shows about 250,000 clones, about a tenth of them seen only once. The CDR3 is 13 amino acids. V lost 5 bases to trimming and J lost 3 bases, with 8 bases between them. Germline V lookup: CDR1 SGHNT, CDR2 YENEEA. A heparinised blood draw that averaged around 0.12 L was obtained once from each donor. A remark on this clone: Its antigen is currently unknown.

This chain connects TRBV11-3 to TRBJ2-1; possible D gene TRBD2, 5 bases. Source material: naive CD4+ T cells from blood. The receptor comes from a man aged 25-45 years with type 1 diabetes. The CDR3 spells CASSREGYNEQFF. CDR3 in DNA: TGTGCCAGCAGCAGAGAGGGCTACAATGAGCAGTTCTTC. The complete variable domain, with remaining parts taken from reference TRBV11-3 and TRBJ2-1, reads EAGVVQSPRYKIIEKKQPVAFWCNPISGHNTLYWYLQNLGQGPELLIRYENEEAVDDSQLPKDRFSAERLKGVDSTLKIQPAELGDSAVYLCASSREGYNEQFFGPGTRLTVL.